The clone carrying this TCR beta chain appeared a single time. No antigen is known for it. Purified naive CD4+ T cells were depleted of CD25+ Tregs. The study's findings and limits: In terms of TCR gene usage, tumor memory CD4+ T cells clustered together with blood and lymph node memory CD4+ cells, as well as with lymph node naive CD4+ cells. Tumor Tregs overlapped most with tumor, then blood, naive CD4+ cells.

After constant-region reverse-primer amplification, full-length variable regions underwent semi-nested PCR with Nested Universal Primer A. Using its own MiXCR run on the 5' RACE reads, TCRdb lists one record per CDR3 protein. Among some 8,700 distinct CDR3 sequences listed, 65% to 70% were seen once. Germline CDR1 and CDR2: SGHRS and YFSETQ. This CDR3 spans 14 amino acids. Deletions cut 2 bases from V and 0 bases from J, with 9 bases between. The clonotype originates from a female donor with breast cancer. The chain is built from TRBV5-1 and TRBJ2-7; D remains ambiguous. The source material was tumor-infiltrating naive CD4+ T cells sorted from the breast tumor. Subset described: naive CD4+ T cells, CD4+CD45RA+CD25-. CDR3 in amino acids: CASSLGGNSYEQYF. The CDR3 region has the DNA TGCGCCAGCAGCTTAGGCGGAAACTCCTACGAGCAGTACTTC.